Following are 32 T cell receptor beta chains from one sample sequenced in a study of cytomegalovirus exposure and HLA in healthy donors. The PCR used 60 Vbeta and 13 Jbeta primers. Assay used: immunoSEQ multiplex PCR; TCRdb lists only in-frame clones, some missing. Of 69,000 or so clones in the sample, about three quarters were seen once. Input material: PBMCs. The origin of the receptors is a man aged 18 to 30 in good health and CMV-seronegative.

This clone appeared a few times. The chain employs TRBV6-4 and TRBJ2-2; TRBD2 agrees at 10 bases. The CDR3 length is 15 residues. Germline V lookup: CDR1 MRHNA, CDR2 SNTAGT. The V and J ends lost 4 bases and 3 bases, in that order; junction bases with no gene match: 2. The CDR3 region has the DNA TGTGCCAGCAGTGTGAGCGGGGGGGACACCGGGGAGCTGTTTTTT. It specifies CASSVSGGDTGELFF.

V is TRBV4-2 and J is TRBJ2-2; 15 positions match TRBD2. This CDR3 is 18 amino acids long. The V and J ends lost 0 bases and 2 bases, in that order; junction bases with no gene match: 1. CDR1 is LGHNA, CDR2 YNFKEQ, per germline. The CDR3 spells CASSQEGLAGGNTGELFF. The CDR3, as DNA: TGTGCCAGCAGCCAAGAGGGACTAGCGGGGGGAAACACCGGGGAGCTGTTTTTT.

The V gene is TRBV6-1, the J gene TRBJ1-2; 7 bases match TRBD1. The CDR3 consists of 12 residues. Germline-derived CDR1 and CDR2 are MNHNS and SASEGT. The ends lost 8 bases at V and 7 bases at J; junction bases unmatched: 7. CDR3 coding DNA: TGTGCCAGCGGGACAGCAGGGTTTGGCTACACCTTC. It translates to CASGTAGFGYTF.

The rearrangement links TRBV2 to TRBJ1-2; 10 nucleotides match TRBD1. This CDR3 is built from 18 residues. Germline V gene sequence: CDR1 SNHLY, CDR2 FYNNEI. With 2 bases clipped from V and 5 bases from J, the junction kept 14 bases outside the gene matches. CDR3 in amino acids: CASSELDRGPGLWYGYTF. CDR3 in DNA: TGTGCCAGCAGTGAACTAGACAGGGGGCCAGGACTATGGTATGGCTACACCTTC.

The rearrangement joins TRBV7-8 to TRBJ1-6, with 8 positions matching TRBD1. The CDR3 spans 14 residues. Germline V CDR1 and CDR2: SGHVS, FQNEAQ. With 2 bases clipped from V and 8 bases from J, the junction kept 2 bases outside the gene matches. CDR3 bases: TGTGCCAGCAGCTTACAGACAGGGGATTCACCCCTCCACTTT. Encoded protein: CASSLQTGDSPLHF.

The chain joins TRBV11-2 to TRBJ2-3, with 9 bases identical to TRBD2. Germline V gene data show CDR1 as SGHAT and CDR2 as FQNNGV. V dropped 2 bases and J dropped 6; count of bases not matched to a gene: 3. The CDR3 extends over 14 amino acids. The CDR3 DNA follows: TGTGCCAGCAGCTTAATCAGCGGGGGGGATACGCAGTATTTT. This sequence encodes CASSLISGGDTQYF.

V and J are TRBV7-6 and TRBJ1-1; the D is unclear. CDR1 and CDR2 (germline): SGHVS, FNYEAQ. The CDR3 sequence is 14 residues long. Trimming shortened V by 5 bases and J by 1 base, and 11 bases separated the two germline ends. CDR3 residues: CASSPESGNTEAFF. DNA for the CDR3: TGTGCCAGCAGCCCAGAAAGCGGGAACACTGAAGCTTTCTTT.

CDR3 nucleotides: TGTGCCAGTAGTATATGGCAGGGAAGGAGCAATCAGCCCCAGCATTTT. This codes for CASSIWQGRSNQPQHF. The chain uses TRBV19 and TRBJ1-5; D possibly corresponds to TRBD1 (5 bases). The CDR3 loop spans 16 amino acids. Germline assignment: CDR1 LNHDA and CDR2 SQIVND (reference sequence). Deletions cut 2 bases from V and 1 base from J, with 12 bases between.

The rearrangement links TRBV28 to TRBJ1-5; D is possibly TRBD1 (5 bases). Germline loops: CDR1 MDHEN, CDR2 SYDVKM. This CDR3 region has 14 residues. With 2 bases removed from V and 9 bases from J, the gap between germline ends came to 14 bases. The CDR3 here is CASSLIGQQWPQHF. In nucleotides, the CDR3 is TGTGCCAGCAGTTTAATTGGACAACAATGGCCCCAGCATTTT.

The genes are TRBV28 and TRBJ2-5; possible D gene TRBD2, 6 bases. Germline CDR1 reads MDHEN; CDR2 reads SYDVKM. The CDR3 runs to 15 residues. The germline V and J ends were trimmed by 2 bases and 1 base, with 11 bases remaining between them. The CDR3 sequence is CASSLNGGPQETQYF. The CDR3 DNA sequence: TGTGCCAGCAGTTTAAACGGGGGACCCCAAGAGACCCAGTACTTC.

V gene TRBV9 combines with J gene TRBJ2-7; no definite D call. The V and J ends lost 0 bases and 1 base respectively, with 8 bases between them. This CDR3 region has 14 residues. Germline CDR1 reads SGDLS; CDR2 reads YYNGEE. As DNA, the CDR3 is TGTGCCAGCAGCGTAGATTCAGAATCCTACGAGCAGTACTTC. This encodes CASSVDSESYEQYF.

This clone has more than one count but fewer than ten. The V and J genes are TRBV10-1 and TRBJ2-7; TRBD2 agrees at 8 bases. Germline V lookup: CDR1 WNHNN, CDR2 SYGVQD (reference sequence). The CDR3 runs to 16 residues. The V and J ends lost 4 bases and 3 bases, in that order; junction bases with no gene match: 11. The CDR3 spells CASSGPPAGDHYEQYF. CDR3 bases: TGCGCCAGCAGTGGGCCCCCAGCGGGAGACCACTACGAGCAGTACTTC.

This rearrangement joins TRBV11-2 to TRBJ2-1; tentative D call: TRBD2 (5 bases). V was pared by 5 bases and J by 1 base, with 15 bases between. The CDR3 spans 16 residues. Germline loops: CDR1 SGHAT, CDR2 FQNNGV. CDR3 residues: CASSHFSGKSYNEQFF. Here the CDR3 DNA reads TGTGCCAGCAGCCATTTTTCCGGGAAGTCCTACAATGAGCAGTTCTTC.

This chain links TRBV19 with TRBJ2-1, with TRBD1 matching over 9 bases. CDR1 is LNHDA and CDR2 is SQIVND in the germline V gene (reference sequence). Trimming took 6 bases from V and 3 from J; bases not matched to a gene: 6. The length of the CDR3 is 15 residues. The chain's CDR3 is CASSAGTGSYNEQFF. DNA of the CDR3: TGTGCCAGTAGCGCCGGGACAGGGAGCTACAATGAGCAGTTCTTC.

The chain combines TRBV5-1 with TRBJ1-2; 11 positions agree with TRBD1. This CDR3 contains 15 residues. The germline V gene has CDR1 SGHRS and CDR2 YFSETQ. The V and J ends lost 4 bases and 5 bases, in that order; junction bases with no gene match: 7. The CDR3 protein is CASSLDGQGAYGYTF. The CDR3 nucleotides are TGCGCCAGCAGCCTGGACGGACAGGGGGCATATGGCTACACCTTC. The whole variable domain, filled in from reference TRBV5-1 and TRBJ1-2, reads KAGVTQTPRYLIKTRGQQVTLSCSPISGHRSVSWYQQTPGQGLQFLFEYFSETQRNKGNFPGRFSGRQFSNSRSEMNVSTLELGDSALYLCASSLDGQGAYGYTFGSGTRLTVV.

A word on this clone: At one of its ends the junction is not consistent with the germline gene, which may arise from a read error. The V call is TRBV7-9, the J call TRBJ1-1, with 7 positions matching TRBD1. CDR1 and CDR2 from the germline V gene are SEHNR and FQNEAQ (reference sequence). The CDR3 spans 12 residues. The CDR3 coding sequence is TGTTCCAGCAGCTTAGCGGGACAGGAAGCTTTCTTT. It yields the protein CSSSLAGQEAFF.

This chain links TRBV6-9 with TRBJ2-5; a possible D gene is TRBD2 (6 bases). Deletions cut 2 bases from V and 2 bases from J, with 18 bases between. From germline, CDR1 is MNHGY and CDR2 SVAAGI. This CDR3 comprises 17 residues. Here the CDR3 reads CASSYGGLPGTQETQYF. The CDR3 DNA sequence: TGTGCCAGCAGTTATGGGGGACTCCCTGGAACACAAGAGACCCAGTACTTC.

A few counts support this clone. This chain connects TRBV14 to TRBJ1-2; no clear D. Germline CDR1 SGHDN, CDR2 FVKESK. This CDR3 contains 13 residues. Trimming left V 1 base short and J 7 bases short, with 10 bases between. CDR3 sequence reads: CASSQVTTGGYTF. The CDR3 nucleotides are TGTGCCAGCAGCCAAGTTACTACGGGTGGCTACACCTTC.

The chain links TRBV2 to TRBJ1-4; no firm D call. V lost 4 bases to trimming and J lost 1 base, with 10 bases between them. CDR3 length: 15 amino acids. Germline CDR1 reads SNHLY; CDR2 reads FYNNEI. This CDR3 is CASSGHGITNEKLFF. CDR3 in DNA: TGTGCCAGCAGTGGTCACGGGATAACTAATGAAAAACTGTTTTTT.

This sequence joins TRBV6-6 and TRBJ2-2; the match to TRBD2 covers 12 bases. Trimming took 9 bases from V and 7 from J; bases not matched to a gene: 9. The CDR3 has 15 residues. Germline V gene sequence: CDR1 MNHNY, CDR2 SVGAGI (reference sequence). The CDR3 coding sequence is TGTGCCAGTACCCAACTAGCGGGGGGTGGCGGGGAGCTGTTTTTT. This translates into CASTQLAGGGGELFF.

The gene calls are TRBV29-1 and TRBJ2-1, with 11 bases lining up with TRBD2. The CDR3 length is 14 residues. Germline loops: CDR1 SQVTM, CDR2 ANQGSEA. Losses at the gene ends were 6 bases for V and 2 bases for J; bases not matched to a gene: 3. This CDR3 is CSVQGLAAYNEQFF. The CDR3 coding sequence is TGCAGCGTCCAGGGACTAGCGGCCTACAATGAGCAGTTCTTC.

This clone has only one observation. This chain links TRBV6-1 with TRBJ2-3; D is perhaps TRBD1 (6 bases). V was cut by 4 bases and J by 5 bases, with 25 bases left in between. CDR3 length: 18 residues. Germline values: CDR1 MNHNS, CDR2 SASEGT. CDR3 coding DNA: TGTGCCAGCAGTGTCCTCGCTCTCAGGGGCTTGGGCGGAGATACGCAGTATTTT. As protein: CASSVLALRGLGGDTQYF.

This chain's CDR3 is CASSLEGQQNTGELFF. The DNA for the CDR3 is TGCGCCAGCAGCTTGGAGGGACAGCAAAACACCGGGGAGCTGTTTTTT. The J gene is TRBJ2-2, the V gene TRBV5-1, with 7 bases that match TRBD1. This CDR3 is 16 amino acids long. The V segment lost 0 bases and the J segment 2 bases; nucleotides outside the gene matches: 4. Germline CDR1 and CDR2: SGHRS and YFSETQ.

The CDR3 DNA reads as TGTGCCAGCAGTTTAGACAGGGCTCAAGAGACCCAGTACTTC. This sequence encodes CASSLDRAQETQYF. This chain joins TRBV28 and TRBJ2-5, with 7 bases fitting TRBD1. The germline V gene has CDR1 MDHEN and CDR2 SYDVKM. CDR3 length: 14 residues. V dropped 2 bases and J dropped 2; count of bases not matched to a gene: 2.

The table lists this clone with a few counts. This chain uses TRBV5-1 with TRBJ2-3, with TRBD1 matching 7 bases. CDR1 SGHRS and CDR2 YFSETQ come from the germline V gene. Trimming cost V 3 bases and J 2 bases; bases outside gene matches: 3. The CDR3 contains 14 residues. This CDR3 reads CASSWTGSTDTQYF. CDR3 coding DNA: TGCGCCAGCAGCTGGACAGGTTCCACAGATACGCAGTATTTT. The full variable domain, rest sourced from reference TRBV5-1 and TRBJ2-3, is KAGVTQTPRYLIKTRGQQVTLSCSPISGHRSVSWYQQTPGQGLQFLFEYFSETQRNKGNFPGRFSGRQFSNSRSEMNVSTLELGDSALYLCASSWTGSTDTQYFGPGTRLTVL.

This clone showed up just once. The chain couples TRBV28 to TRBJ2-5; 12 bases are a match to TRBD2. Germline CDR1 MDHEN, CDR2 SYDVKM. The CDR3 is 16 amino acids. Losses at the gene ends were 5 bases for V and 5 bases for J; bases not matched to a gene: 9. CDR3 sequence: CASSPSSGGAPETQYF. DNA for the CDR3: TGTGCCAGCAGTCCCTCTAGCGGGGGGGCTCCCGAGACCCAGTACTTC.

This chain links TRBV7-8 with TRBJ2-7, with 10 positions matching TRBD2. With 4 bases clipped from V and 1 base from J, the junction kept 19 bases outside the gene matches. The CDR3 runs to 20 residues. Germline loops: CDR1 SGHVS, CDR2 FQNEAQ. CDR3 coding DNA: TGTGCCAGCAGCTCTCTAATTGTTAGCGGGGGGCGATTACAGTCCTACGAGCAGTACTTC. Translated: CASSSLIVSGGRLQSYEQYF. The full variable domain, with the rest looked up from reference TRBV7-8 and TRBJ2-7, is GAGVSQSPRYKVAKRGQDVALRCDPISGHVSLFWYQQALGQGPEFLTYFQNEAQLDKSGLPSDRFFAERPEGSVSTLKIQRTQQEDSAVYLCASSSLIVSGGRLQSYEQYFGPGTRLTVT.

The chain couples TRBV9 to TRBJ2-2; 7 bases are shared with TRBD1. The ends lost 0 bases at V and 0 bases at J; junction bases unmatched: 5. This CDR3 comprises 17 residues. CDR1 is SGDLS and CDR2 is YYNGEE in the germline V gene. The CDR3 region is CASSVDPGTANTGELFF. The DNA for the CDR3 is TGTGCCAGCAGCGTAGATCCGGGGACAGCGAACACCGGGGAGCTGTTTTTT.

With regard to this clone: Other DNA sequences in the same sample also yield this CDR3. This chain joins TRBV7-6 and TRBJ2-5, with D maybe TRBD1 (7 bases). CDR3 length: 14 residues. Deletions cut 2 bases from V and 5 bases from J, with 12 bases between. Germline CDR1 reads SGHVS; CDR2 reads FNYEAQ. The CDR3 here is CASSLSAGGETQYF. The DNA of the CDR3 is TGTGCCAGCAGCTTATCGGCAGGGGGGGAGACCCAGTACTTC.

The chain joins TRBV19 to TRBJ2-2, with a weak D call TRBD1 (8 bases). Germline values: CDR1 LNHDA, CDR2 SQIVND (reference sequence). V was cut by 3 bases and J by 5 bases, with 13 bases left in between. The CDR3 loop spans 15 amino acids. Here the CDR3 DNA reads TGTGCCAGTAGTATCCACAGGGGGGGGACCGGGGAGCTGTTTTTT. Protein sequence: CASSIHRGGTGELFF.

The CDR3 loop reads CASQRWSHEQYF. The CDR3 nucleotides are TGTGCCAGCCAAAGGTGGAGTCACGAGCAGTACTTC. The chain combines TRBV11-2 with TRBJ2-7; D ambiguous. This CDR3 is 12 amino acids long. CDR1 and CDR2 from the germline V gene are SGHAT and FQNNGV. Trimming shortened V by 8 bases and J by 5 bases, and 13 bases separated the two germline ends.

The V and J genes are TRBV6-5 and TRBJ2-3; maybe TRBD2 (5 bases). The V gene's germline CDR1 is MNHEY and CDR2 SVGAGI. The CDR3 has 16 amino acids. Between the trimmed V and J ends, which lost 0 bases and 2 bases, there was a span of 12 bases. This chain's CDR3 is CASSYSNEGYTDTQYF. DNA for the CDR3: TGTGCCAGCAGTTACTCTAACGAGGGTTACACAGATACGCAGTATTTT.